The sequence of this T cell receptor beta chain was determined in a study of beta chain features in type 1 diabetes. Investigators reverse transcribed all isolated RNA, so they sequenced expressed TCRB transcripts. An average of about 3.57 million reads was obtained for naive, central memory and regulatory T cell samples. Assay: immunoSEQ multiplex PCR; the TCRdb copy retains only in-frame clones and omits some. The repertoire has over 700,000 clones, 15% to 20% of them found once; the top ten carry 0.023%. Trimming took 0 bases from V and 4 from J, leaving 8 bases between them. CDR3 length equals 14 residues. Germline V gene lookup returns CDR1 LNHNV and CDR2 YYDKDF (reference sequence).

Source material: naive CD4+ T cells from blood. This sequence joins TRBV15 and TRBJ2-3; D is unresolved. The TCR sequence derives from a woman aged 18-30 years in good health. CDR3 sequence: CATSRDNGADTQYF. DNA of the CDR3: TGTGCCACCAGCAGAGATAATGGTGCAGATACGCAGTATTTT. Full variable domain (outside the CDR3, taken from reference TRBV15 and TRBJ2-3): DAMVIQNPRYQVTQFGKPVTLSCSQTLNHNVMYWYQQKSSQAPKLLFHYYDKDFNNEADTPDNFQSRRPNTSFCFLDIRSPGLGDTAMYLCATSRDNGADTQYFGPGTRLTVL.